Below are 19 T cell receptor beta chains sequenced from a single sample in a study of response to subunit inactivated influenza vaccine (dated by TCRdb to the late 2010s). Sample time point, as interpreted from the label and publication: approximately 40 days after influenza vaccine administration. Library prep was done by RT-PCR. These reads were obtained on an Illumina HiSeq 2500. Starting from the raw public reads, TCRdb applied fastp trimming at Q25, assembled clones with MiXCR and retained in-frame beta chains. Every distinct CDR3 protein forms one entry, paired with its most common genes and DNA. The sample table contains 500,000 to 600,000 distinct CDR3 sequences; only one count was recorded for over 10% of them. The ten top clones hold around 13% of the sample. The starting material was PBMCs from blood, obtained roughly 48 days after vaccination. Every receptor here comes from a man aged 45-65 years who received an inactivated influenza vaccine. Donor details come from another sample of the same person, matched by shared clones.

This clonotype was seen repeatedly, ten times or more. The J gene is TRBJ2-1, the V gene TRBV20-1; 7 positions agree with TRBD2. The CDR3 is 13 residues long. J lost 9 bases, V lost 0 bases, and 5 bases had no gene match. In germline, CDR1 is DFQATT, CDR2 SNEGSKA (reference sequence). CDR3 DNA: TGCAGTGCTAGAGATCGGGGGGAAGCTGAGCAGTTCTTC. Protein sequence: CSARDRGEAEQFF.

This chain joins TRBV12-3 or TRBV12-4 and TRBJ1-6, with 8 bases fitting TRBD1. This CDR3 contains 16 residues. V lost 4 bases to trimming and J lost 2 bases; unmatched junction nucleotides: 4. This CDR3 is CASSWTGFPYNSPLHF. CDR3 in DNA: TGTGCCAGCAGTTGGACAGGGTTCCCCTATAATTCACCCCTCCACTTT.

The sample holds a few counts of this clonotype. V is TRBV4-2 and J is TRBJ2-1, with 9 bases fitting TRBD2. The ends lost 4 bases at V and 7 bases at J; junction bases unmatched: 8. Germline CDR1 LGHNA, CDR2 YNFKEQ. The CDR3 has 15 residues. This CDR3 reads CASSPIAGGLNEQFF. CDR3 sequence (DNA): TGTGCCAGCAGCCCCATCGCGGGGGGGCTGAATGAGCAGTTCTTC.

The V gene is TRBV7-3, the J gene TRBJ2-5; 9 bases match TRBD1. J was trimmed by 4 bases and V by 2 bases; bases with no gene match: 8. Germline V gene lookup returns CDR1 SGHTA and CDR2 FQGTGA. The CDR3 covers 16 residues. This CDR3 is CASSLGSGTGRETQYF. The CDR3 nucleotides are TGTGCCAGCAGCTTAGGGTCCGGGACAGGGAGAGAGACCCAGTACTTC.

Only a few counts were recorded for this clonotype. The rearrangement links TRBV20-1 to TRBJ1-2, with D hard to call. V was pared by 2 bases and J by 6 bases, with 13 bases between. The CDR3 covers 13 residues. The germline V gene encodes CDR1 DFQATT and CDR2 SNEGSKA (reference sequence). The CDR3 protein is CSARNPDLHGYTF. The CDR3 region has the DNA TGCAGTGCTAGAAACCCAGATTTACATGGCTACACCTTC.

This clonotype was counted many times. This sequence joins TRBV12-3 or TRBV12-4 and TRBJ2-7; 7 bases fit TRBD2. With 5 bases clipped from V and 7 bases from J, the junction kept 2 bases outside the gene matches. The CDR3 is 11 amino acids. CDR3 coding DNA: TGTGCCAGCAGTATGGGGGGGGAGCAGTACTTC. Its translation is CASSMGGEQYF.

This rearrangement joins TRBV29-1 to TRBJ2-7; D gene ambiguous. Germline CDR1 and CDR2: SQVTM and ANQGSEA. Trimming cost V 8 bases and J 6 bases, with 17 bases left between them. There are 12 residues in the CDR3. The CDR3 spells CSFTASLGEQYF. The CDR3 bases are TGCAGCTTCACGGCTTCCTTGGGCGAGCAGTACTTC.

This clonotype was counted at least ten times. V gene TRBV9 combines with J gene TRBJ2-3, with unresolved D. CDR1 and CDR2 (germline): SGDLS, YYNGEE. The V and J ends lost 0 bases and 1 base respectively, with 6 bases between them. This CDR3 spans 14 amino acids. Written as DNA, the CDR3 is TGTGCCAGCAGCGTAGTGCCCCGCACAGATACGCAGTATTTT. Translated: CASSVVPRTDTQYF.

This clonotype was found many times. CDR3 bases: TGTGCCACCAGTGATTTAGAAGGGGCAAGAGAGACCCAGTACTTC. It yields the protein CATSDLEGARETQYF. The V call is TRBV24-1, the J call TRBJ2-5; D possibly corresponds to TRBD1 (5 bases). Germline CDR1 KGHDR, CDR2 SFDVKD. This CDR3 contains 15 residues. V lost 1 base and J 4 bases, leaving 12 bases between the germline ends.

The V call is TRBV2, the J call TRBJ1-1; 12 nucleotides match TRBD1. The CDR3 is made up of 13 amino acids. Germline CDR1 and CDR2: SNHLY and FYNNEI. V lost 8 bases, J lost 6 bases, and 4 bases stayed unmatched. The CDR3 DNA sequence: TGTGCCAGCGCGGGACAGGGGGCGTCTGAAGCTTTCTTT. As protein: CASAGQGASEAFF.

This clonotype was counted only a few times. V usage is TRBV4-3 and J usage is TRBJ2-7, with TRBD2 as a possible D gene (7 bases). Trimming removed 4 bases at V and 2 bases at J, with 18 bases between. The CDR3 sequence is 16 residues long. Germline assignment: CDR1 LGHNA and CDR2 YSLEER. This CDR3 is CASSPNSGGLTYEQYF. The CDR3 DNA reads TGCGCCAGCAGCCCCAACTCCGGGGGGCTCACCTACGAGCAGTACTTC.

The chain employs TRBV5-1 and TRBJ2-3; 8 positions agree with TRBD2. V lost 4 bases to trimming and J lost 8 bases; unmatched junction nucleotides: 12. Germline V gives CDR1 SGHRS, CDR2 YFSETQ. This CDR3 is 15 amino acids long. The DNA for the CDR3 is TGCGCCAGCAGCCGAGCGGGGGAGGAGGATCCTACGCAGTATTTT. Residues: CASSRAGEEDPTQYF.

CDR3 nucleotide sequence: TGCAGCGCCGGTCCCGATCGCCATGGCTACACCTTC. Its translation is CSAGPDRHGYTF. The chain uses TRBV29-1 and TRBJ1-2; D is unresolved. This CDR3 is 12 amino acids long. Trimming cost V 7 bases and J 6 bases, with 15 bases left between them. Germline V gives CDR1 SQVTM, CDR2 ANQGSEA.

CDR3 amino acids: CSACTGTGGADIQYF. CDR3 coding DNA: TGCAGTGCTTGTACCGGGACAGGGGGCGCAGACATTCAGTACTTC. The rearrangement links TRBV20-1 to TRBJ2-4; 12 nucleotides agree with TRBD1. Germline assignment: CDR1 DFQATT and CDR2 SNEGSKA (reference sequence). The CDR3 has 15 amino acids. V lost 5 bases, J lost 8 bases, and 10 bases stayed unmatched.

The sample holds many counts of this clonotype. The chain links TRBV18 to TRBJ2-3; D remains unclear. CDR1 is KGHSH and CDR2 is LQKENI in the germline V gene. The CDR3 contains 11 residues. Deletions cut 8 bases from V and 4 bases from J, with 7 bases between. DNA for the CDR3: TGTGCCAGCAGCCAGTCAGATACGCAGTATTTT. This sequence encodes CASSQSDTQYF.

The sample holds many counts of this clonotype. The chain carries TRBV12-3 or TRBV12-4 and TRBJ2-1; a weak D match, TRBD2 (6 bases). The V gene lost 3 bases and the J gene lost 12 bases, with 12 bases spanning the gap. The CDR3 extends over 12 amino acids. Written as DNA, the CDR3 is TGTGCCAGCAGTTTCGGGGACTTAAGGCAGTTCTTC. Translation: CASSFGDLRQFF.

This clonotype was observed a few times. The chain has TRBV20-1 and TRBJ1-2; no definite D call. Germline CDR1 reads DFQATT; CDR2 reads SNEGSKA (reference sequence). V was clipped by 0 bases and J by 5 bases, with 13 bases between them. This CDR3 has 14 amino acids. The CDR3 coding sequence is TGCAGTGCTAGAGATATGGGAGTCGGATATGGCTACACCTTC. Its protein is CSARDMGVGYGYTF.

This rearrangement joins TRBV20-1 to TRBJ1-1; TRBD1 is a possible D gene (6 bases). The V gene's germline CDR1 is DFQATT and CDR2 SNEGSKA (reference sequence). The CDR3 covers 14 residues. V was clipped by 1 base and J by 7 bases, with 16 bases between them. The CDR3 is CSARGPRGGYEAFF. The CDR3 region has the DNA TGCAGTGCTAGAGGTCCCCGGGGGGGCTATGAAGCTTTCTTT.

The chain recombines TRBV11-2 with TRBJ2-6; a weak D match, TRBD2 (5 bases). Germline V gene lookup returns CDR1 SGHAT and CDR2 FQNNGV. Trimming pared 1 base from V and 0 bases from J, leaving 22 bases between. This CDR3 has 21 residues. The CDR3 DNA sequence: TGTGCCAGCAGCTTAGGCCGGAGCTGGGCTAGCAGATCCTCTGGGGCCAACGTCCTGACTTTC. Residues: CASSLGRSWASRSSGANVLTF.